The 16 T cell receptor beta chains below all came from one sample that was sequenced in a study of CD8+ T cells in alopecia areata. Sequencing used cDNA as its template, made by extracting RNA and reverse transcribing it. Assay: immunoSEQ multiplex PCR; the TCRdb copy retains only in-frame clones and omits some. Of 140,000 to 150,000 clones in the sample, around 51% were seen once. The sample consisted of CD4+ T cells sorted from blood, taken at week 0. The receptors derive from a human donor with alopecia areata.

V and J are TRBV5-6 and TRBJ2-7; D could derive from TRBD1 or TRBD2 (5 bases each). Germline V gene data show CDR1 as SGHDT and CDR2 as YYEEEE. Trimming pared 4 bases from V and 3 bases from J, leaving 14 bases between. This CDR3 has 14 amino acids. CDR3 residues: CASSREGRIYEQYF. Written as DNA, the CDR3 is TGTGCCAGCAGCCGAGAGGGACGGATCTACGAGCAGTACTTC.

This clone has a handful of counts. The chain links TRBV29-1 to TRBJ2-3; 9 positions agree with TRBD2. Trimming removed 3 bases from V and 3 bases from J; junction bases left unmatched: 10. In germline, CDR1 is SQVTM, CDR2 ANQGSEA. There are 16 residues in the CDR3. The CDR3 is CSVEGGSGRVTDTQYF. The DNA for the CDR3 is TGCAGCGTTGAGGGGGGTAGCGGGAGAGTAACAGATACGCAGTATTTT.

CDR3 residues: CASSFLAGAGETQYF. CDR3 DNA sequence: TGTGCCAGCAGCTTCCTAGCGGGAGCGGGCGAGACCCAGTACTTC. V gene TRBV13 combines with J gene TRBJ2-5, with 10 bases lining up with TRBD2. Germline CDR1 PRHDT, CDR2 FYEKMQ (reference sequence). The trim removed 3 bases at V and 5 bases at J, leaving 6 bases unmatched. This CDR3 has 15 amino acids.

This clone was detected only once. The CDR3 is CAWSPGTGGRFEKLFF. CDR3 DNA: TGTGCCTGGAGTCCCGGGACAGGGGGTAGATTTGAAAAACTGTTTTTT. This chain uses TRBV30 with TRBJ1-4; 11 positions match TRBD1. The CDR3 runs to 16 residues. V dropped 2 bases and J dropped 7; count of bases not matched to a gene: 9. The germline CDR1 and CDR2 sequences are GTSNPN and SVGIG (reference sequence).

Note on this clone: Other DNA sequences in this specimen translate into the identical CDR3. The chain is built from TRBV25-1 and TRBJ1-2; D is unclear. Germline V lookup: CDR1 MGHDK, CDR2 SYGVNS. V lost 4 bases and J 8 bases, leaving 11 bases between the germline ends. This CDR3 is built from 12 residues. Here the CDR3 DNA reads TGTGCCAGCAGTGGGACTGTGGGAGGCTACACCTTC. It translates to CASSGTVGGYTF.

In DNA, the CDR3 is TGTGCCATCAGCCGCGACGGGCTCTCTGGGGCCAACGTCCTGACTTTC. The encoded protein is CAISRDGLSGANVLTF. The rearrangement uses TRBV10-3 and TRBJ2-6; D call uncertain. Germline V CDR1 and CDR2: ENHRY, SYGVKD. The V and J ends lost 6 bases and 0 bases respectively, with 12 bases between them. This CDR3 has 16 residues.

A few counts support this clone. V is TRBV29-1 and J is TRBJ2-2; D uncertain. V lost 4 bases and J lost 4, with 10 bases in between. Germline CDR1 and CDR2: SQVTM and ANQGSEA. This CDR3 has 13 residues. CDR3 amino acids: CSVVFAGTGELFF. The CDR3 coding sequence is TGCAGCGTTGTATTCGCTGGCACCGGGGAGCTGTTTTTT.

DNA of the CDR3: TGTGCCAGCAGCGCCCTAGCGGGAGTGATAGGCAATGAGCAGTTCTTC. It translates to CASSALAGVIGNEQFF. V gene TRBV9 combines with J gene TRBJ2-1; 10 bases are shared with TRBD2. The CDR3 contains 16 residues. Trimming removed 3 bases from V and 6 bases from J; junction bases left unmatched: 9. Germline V gene data show CDR1 as SGDLS and CDR2 as YYNGEE.

This clone was detected a few times. The chain combines TRBV5-1 with TRBJ2-7, with D perhaps TRBD2 (8 bases). Germline V gene lookup returns CDR1 SGHRS and CDR2 YFSETQ. The CDR3 sequence is 18 residues long. V lost 7 bases and J 2 bases, leaving 28 bases between the germline ends. The CDR3 sequence: CASAGGRPSGTATYEQYF. The CDR3 region has the DNA TGCGCCAGCGCGGGGGGAAGACCCTCCGGGACAGCAACCTACGAGCAGTACTTC.

CDR3 residues: CASSLYGQVRGNQPQHF. The CDR3 DNA sequence: TGTGCCAGCAGTTTATATGGGCAGGTGCGGGGCAATCAGCCCCAGCATTTT. The rearrangement uses TRBV27 and TRBJ1-5, with unresolved D. CDR3 length: 17 amino acids. V lost 1 base to trimming and J lost 2 bases, with 15 bases between them. Germline V gives CDR1 MNHEY, CDR2 SMNVEV (reference sequence).

The chain combines TRBV19 with TRBJ1-2, with D tentatively TRBD1 (5 bases). The CDR3 consists of 14 residues. The germline V gene encodes CDR1 LNHDA and CDR2 SQIVND (reference sequence). V lost 9 bases and J 1 base, leaving 15 bases between the germline ends. CDR3 sequence reads: CASTGADRNYGYTF. The CDR3 DNA is TGTGCCAGCACTGGGGCAGACCGTAACTATGGCTACACCTTC.

This clone was counted once. The chain is built from TRBV7-9 and TRBJ2-1, with 13 bases matching TRBD2. Unmatched junction bases numbered 6, after V lost 6 bases and J lost 7 bases. The CDR3 loop spans 15 amino acids. Germline V CDR1 and CDR2: SEHNR, FQNEAQ (reference sequence). CDR3 sequence (DNA): TGTGCCAGCAGAAAGGGACTAGCGGGAAAAAATGAGCAGTTCTTC. Its protein product is CASRKGLAGKNEQFF.

This clone was found a few times. CDR3 coding DNA: TGCAGCGTTGCACGGCAGGCTAACACTGAAGCTTTCTTT. Translated: CSVARQANTEAFF. The rearrangement uses TRBV29-1 and TRBJ1-1; D ambiguous. This CDR3 region has 13 residues. Germline CDR1 reads SQVTM; CDR2 reads ANQGSEA. V was trimmed by 4 bases and J by 2 bases, leaving 11 bases between them.

This chain joins TRBV4-2 and TRBJ2-1; tentatively, D is TRBD1 or TRBD2 (5 bases each). With 4 bases removed from V and 6 bases from J, the gap between germline ends came to 10 bases. CDR1 LGHNA and CDR2 YNFKEQ come from the germline V gene. The CDR3 totals 13 residues. In DNA, the CDR3 is TGTGCCAGCAGCCGGGACGCTTCCAATGAGCAGTTCTTC. Amino acids: CASSRDASNEQFF.

The chain has TRBV14 and TRBJ1-2; D might be TRBD1 (5 bases). V was clipped by 4 bases and J by 2 bases, with 11 bases between them. The CDR3 spans 14 residues. Germline assignment: CDR1 SGHDN and CDR2 FVKESK. The CDR3 region is CASSRDAGNYGYTF. CDR3 DNA: TGTGCCAGCAGCCGGGACGCAGGAAACTATGGCTACACCTTC.

This clone has just a few counts. The chain has TRBV29-1 and TRBJ2-1; 8 nucleotides agree with TRBD2. Germline CDR1 and CDR2: SQVTM and ANQGSEA. CDR3 size: 14 residues. Trimming cost V 6 bases and J 8 bases; bases outside gene matches: 12. CDR3 residues: CSVDPGLAVDEQFF. In nucleotides, the CDR3 is TGCAGCGTAGACCCCGGACTAGCAGTTGATGAGCAGTTCTTC.